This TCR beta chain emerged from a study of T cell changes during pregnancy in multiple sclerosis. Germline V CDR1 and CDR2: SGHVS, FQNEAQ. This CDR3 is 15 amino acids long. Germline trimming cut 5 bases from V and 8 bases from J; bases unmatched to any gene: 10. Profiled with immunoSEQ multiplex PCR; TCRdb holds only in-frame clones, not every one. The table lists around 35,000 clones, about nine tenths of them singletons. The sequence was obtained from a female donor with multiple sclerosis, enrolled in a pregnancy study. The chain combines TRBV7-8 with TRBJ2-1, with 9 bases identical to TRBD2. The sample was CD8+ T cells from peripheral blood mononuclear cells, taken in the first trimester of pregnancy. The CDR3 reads CASSLMAGGPDEQFF. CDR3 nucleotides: TGTGCCAGCAGCCTCATGGCGGGAGGGCCCGATGAGCAGTTCTTC.